This TCR beta chain was recovered during a study of control samples from healthy donors and cancer patients. Sequencing used immunoSEQ multiplex PCR; TCRdb keeps in-frame clones, though not all of them. The top ten clones hold roughly 16% of a sample with roughly 79,000 clones, roughly 84% of them seen once. The germline gives CDR1 MGHDK, CDR2 SYGVNS. The CDR3 has 16 residues. V shed 7 bases and J shed 0 bases, with 16 bases lying between them. The chain is built from TRBV25-1 and TRBJ1-3; a weak D match, TRBD1 (6 bases). This clonotype was sampled from a man aged 45-65 years in good health. The sample taken for sequencing was blood. CDR3 nucleotides: TGTGCCAGCAAGCCAAGTGGACAGCTCTCTGGAAACACCATATATTTT. Protein product: CASKPSGQLSGNTIYF.